The 28 T cell receptor beta chains in this list originate from one sample, sequenced in a study of post-analysis software for immune sequencing data. Overall study results and limits: The five TRBV segments detected at higher frequency in patients than in controls included TRBV5-6, TRBV5-1 and TRBV20-1.

Their specific antigens are unknown. Unique molecular identifiers were built into the TCR beta cDNA libraries. One entry per CDR3 protein results from TCRdb running MiXCR on the PCR reads. The repertoire consists of 750,000 to 950,000 distinct CDR3 sequences, with roughly half occurring once and the leading ten covering roughly 4.4%. The material sequenced was blood. Every receptor here comes from a girl aged 10 to 17 with multiple sclerosis.

V is TRBV6-2 or TRBV6-3 and J is TRBJ2-1; 7 positions match TRBD2. The germline V gene encodes CDR1 MNHEY and CDR2 SVGEGT. The ends lost 6 bases at V and 6 bases at J; junction bases unmatched: 20. The CDR3 is 18 amino acids. CDR3 sequence reads: CASSRAPPWTSGPNEQFF. CDR3 DNA sequence: TGTGCCAGCAGCCGCGCGCCACCTTGGACTAGTGGGCCCAATGAGCAGTTCTTC.

This clonotype was found a few times. The chain couples TRBV10-3 to TRBJ2-3; 16 positions match TRBD2. Germline V gene sequence: CDR1 ENHRY, CDR2 SYGVKD. The CDR3 length is 16 residues. Unmatched junction bases numbered 7, after V lost 6 bases and J lost 7 bases. The CDR3 DNA follows: TGTGCCATCAGCCCGGGACTAGCGGGAGGGGAATATACGCAGTATTTT. The encoded protein is CAISPGLAGGEYTQYF.

The chain recombines TRBV6-6 with TRBJ2-7, with 8 bases fitting TRBD2. J was trimmed by 2 bases and V by 5 bases; bases with no gene match: 8. Germline V gene sequence: CDR1 MNHNY, CDR2 SVGAGI (reference sequence). The CDR3 contains 15 residues. The CDR3 spells CASSGERGLPYEQYF. DNA for the CDR3: TGTGCCAGCAGTGGCGAGCGGGGGCTCCCCTACGAGCAGTACTTC.

The chain uses TRBV20-1 and TRBJ1-6; D uncertain. CDR1 is DFQATT and CDR2 is SNEGSKA in the germline V gene (reference sequence). The CDR3 has 12 amino acids. The V and J ends lost 3 bases and 9 bases respectively, with 9 bases between them. The CDR3 DNA reads TGCAGTGCTAGCGCAACCGGTTCACCCCTCCACTTT. Its protein is CSASATGSPLHF.

This chain links TRBV12-3 or TRBV12-4 with TRBJ2-5; D is unresolved. The CDR3 is 13 amino acids. Trimming stripped 7 bases from V and 2 bases from J, with 11 bases between. The CDR3 loop is CASTFDSQETQYF. DNA for the CDR3: TGTGCCAGCACCTTTGATTCACAAGAGACCCAGTACTTC.

This clonotype has only one observation. V is TRBV12-3 or TRBV12-4 and J is TRBJ2-7; TRBD2 might be the D (5 bases). Matching the DNA end better, TRBJ2-5 makes the J call doubtful. There are 12 residues in the CDR3. CDR3 protein: CATRGFIETQYF. In DNA form, the CDR3 reads TGTGCCACCCGCGGGTTTATTGAGACCCAGTACTTC.

The rearrangement links TRBV18 to TRBJ2-5; the match to TRBD2 covers 9 bases. CDR1 KGHSH and CDR2 LQKENI come from the germline V gene. The CDR3 loop spans 18 amino acids. Trimming removed 0 bases from V and 4 bases from J; junction bases left unmatched: 12. CDR3 protein: CASSPPITKREAGETQYF. DNA for the CDR3: TGTGCCAGCTCACCACCGATTACGAAGCGGGAGGCCGGAGAGACCCAGTACTTC.

The chain uses TRBV5-1 and TRBJ2-2; D ambiguous. CDR1 and CDR2 from the germline V gene are SGHRS and YFSETQ. The CDR3 is 13 amino acids. Trimming pared 4 bases from V and 4 bases from J, leaving 8 bases between. CDR3 DNA sequence: TGCGCCAGCAGCCCCACACTCACCGGGGAGCTGTTTTTT. Encoded protein: CASSPTLTGELFF.

The chain is built from TRBV5-1 and TRBJ1-1; perhaps TRBD1 as D (5 bases). The CDR3 extends over 13 amino acids. Trimming left V 3 bases short and J 7 bases short, with 13 bases between. Looked up from germline, CDR1 is SGHRS and CDR2 is YFSETQ. CDR3 sequence reads: CASSSNLRDEAFF. The DNA for the CDR3 is TGCGCCAGCAGCTCGAACCTCAGGGATGAAGCTTTCTTT.

This clonotype has more than one count but fewer than ten. The V gene is TRBV29-1, the J gene TRBJ1-4, with 7 nucleotides matching TRBD1. Germline V lookup: CDR1 SQVTM, CDR2 ANQGSEA. This CDR3 is 14 amino acids long. V lost 7 bases to trimming and J lost 5 bases; unmatched junction nucleotides: 10. The CDR3 protein is CSARTGTVNEKLFF. CDR3 sequence (DNA): TGCAGCGCCCGGACCGGGACAGTCAATGAAAAACTGTTTTTT.

Written as DNA, the CDR3 is TGTGCCAGCAGTCCCGACCCCCTAGCGGGACCGAACAATGAGCAGTTCTTC. Translating gives CASSPDPLAGPNNEQFF. J is TRBJ2-1 and V is TRBV12-3 or TRBV12-4; 9 nucleotides match TRBD2. CDR3 length equals 17 residues. V shed 5 bases and J 5 bases; nucleotides not matched to a gene: 13.

This clonotype has a handful of counts. This chain connects TRBV20-1 to TRBJ2-1; 9 bases are shared with TRBD2. V shed 6 bases and J 3 bases; nucleotides not matched to a gene: 9. The CDR3 sequence is 15 residues long. Germline V gene lookup returns CDR1 DFQATT and CDR2 SNEGSKA (reference sequence). The CDR3 DNA reads as TGCAGTGCCAAATTAGCGGGAGTAGACTACAATGAGCAGTTCTTC. This codes for CSAKLAGVDYNEQFF.

This clonotype occurred a few times. This sequence joins TRBV5-1 and TRBJ2-7; 10 bases map to TRBD1. CDR1 and CDR2 from the germline V gene are SGHRS and YFSETQ. Germline trimming cut 0 bases from V and 3 bases from J; bases unmatched to any gene: 6. The CDR3 length is 16 residues. CDR3 residues: CASSLVPGTGDYEQYF. As DNA, the CDR3 is TGCGCCAGCAGCTTGGTCCCCGGGACAGGGGACTACGAGCAGTACTTC.

This clonotype was seen more than once but under ten times. The V and J genes are TRBV5-1 and TRBJ2-1; D perhaps matches TRBD2 (5 bases). Trimming took off 4 bases at V and 1 base at J, with 12 bases between the two ends. The length of the CDR3 is 15 residues. CDR1 is SGHRS and CDR2 is YFSETQ in the germline V gene. The CDR3 bases are TGCGCCAGCAGCCAATCGGGATATTCCTACAATGAGCAGTTCTTC. Translating gives CASSQSGYSYNEQFF.

The chain recombines TRBV5-1 with TRBJ2-7; TRBD1 matches 7 bases. Germline-derived CDR1 and CDR2 are SGHRS and YFSETQ. The CDR3 is made up of 14 amino acids. V lost 2 bases and J lost 4; bases outside the gene matches: 6. This CDR3 is CASSFEGTAYEQYF. CDR3 nucleotide sequence: TGCGCCAGCAGCTTTGAAGGGACAGCGTACGAGCAGTACTTC.

This chain links TRBV12-3 or TRBV12-4 with TRBJ2-3, with D possibly TRBD1 on 6 matching bases. The V gene lost 4 bases and the J gene lost 4 bases, with 15 bases spanning the gap. The length of the CDR3 is 15 residues. Written as DNA, the CDR3 is TGTGCCAGCAGTTCCGCCCGCAGGGGAGCAGATACGCAGTATTTT. Its translation: CASSSARRGADTQYF.

The chain links TRBV5-6 to TRBJ2-5; D not resolved. CDR1 and CDR2 from the germline V gene are SGHDT and YYEEEE. The germline V and J ends were trimmed by 0 bases and 5 bases, with 17 bases remaining between them. This CDR3 has 16 residues. The CDR3 region has the DNA TGTGCCAGCAGCTTGGTTAGACTGTCGTTGAGGGAGACCCAGTACTTC. This gives the protein CASSLVRLSLRETQYF.

V is TRBV5-1 and J is TRBJ2-1; D is ambiguous. Germline V CDR1 and CDR2: SGHRS, YFSETQ. The CDR3 length is 15 residues. V lost 0 bases, J lost 0 bases, and 7 bases lay in between. CDR3 loop: CASSLGSDSYNEQFF. In nucleotides, the CDR3 is TGCGCCAGCAGCTTGGGTTCGGACTCCTACAATGAGCAGTTCTTC.

The chain carries TRBV14 and TRBJ2-7, with 10 bases that match TRBD2. TRBJ2-5 matches the DNA end more closely, so the J call is doubtful. There are 17 residues in the CDR3. Germline CDR1 SGHDN, CDR2 FVKESK. This CDR3 is CASSQRRASGSRETQYF. CDR3 sequence (DNA): TGTGCCAGCAGCCAAAGGAGGGCTAGCGGGAGCCGGGAGACCCAGTACTTC.

The chain couples TRBV30 to TRBJ2-4; TRBD2 is a possible D gene (6 bases). Germline V lookup: CDR1 GTSNPN, CDR2 SVGIG (reference sequence). This CDR3 is built from 15 residues. With 0 bases removed from V and 1 base from J, the gap between germline ends came to 10 bases. The CDR3 DNA follows: TGTGCCTGGAGTGTTGGGAGGATCGCCAAAAACATTCAGTACTTC. The encoded protein is CAWSVGRIAKNIQYF.

The V call is TRBV29-1, the J call TRBJ1-1; 7 nucleotides match TRBD1. CDR3 size: 15 residues. V trimming: 2 bases; J trimming: 0 bases; junction bases outside the gene matches: 6. Germline V gene sequence: CDR1 SQVTM, CDR2 ANQGSEA. CDR3 residues: CSVELVGTVNTEAFF. In DNA form, the CDR3 reads TGCAGCGTTGAATTGGTGGGGACAGTGAACACTGAAGCTTTCTTT.

V gene TRBV7-6 combines with J gene TRBJ2-6; D unclear. Germline assignment: CDR1 SGHVS and CDR2 FNYEAQ. The V and J ends lost 4 bases and 1 base respectively, with 17 bases between them. This CDR3 is built from 18 residues. DNA of the CDR3: TGTGCCAGCAGCTCCCTAACGCTTTTGGTTTCTGGGGCCAACGTCCTGACTTTC. Translation: CASSSLTLLVSGANVLTF.

The V and J genes are TRBV7-3 and TRBJ2-3; D unclear. V lost 2 bases to trimming and J lost 3 bases, with 15 bases between them. Germline assignment: CDR1 SGHTA and CDR2 FQGTGA. The CDR3 consists of 16 residues. In DNA, the CDR3 is TGTGCCAGCAGCTTAGGGTTCGGGCATGAGACAGATACGCAGTATTTT. This sequence encodes CASSLGFGHETDTQYF.

V and J are TRBV7-2 and TRBJ2-7, with no clear D. CDR1 and CDR2 from the germline V gene are SGHTA and FQGNSA. The V gene lost 6 bases and the J gene lost 5 bases, with 17 bases spanning the gap. The CDR3 is 14 residues long. The CDR3 here is CASSYGPPMDEQYF. CDR3 coding DNA: TGTGCCAGCAGTTACGGACCTCCGATGGACGAGCAGTACTTC.

This clonotype was observed a single time. J is TRBJ2-1 and V is TRBV7-9; D uncertain. The germline CDR1 and CDR2 sequences are SEHNR and FQNEAQ (reference sequence). The germline V and J ends were trimmed by 5 bases and 2 bases, with 7 bases remaining between them. The CDR3 runs 13 residues. The CDR3 spells CASSGRTYNEQFF. The CDR3 DNA follows: TGTGCCAGCAGCGGAAGGACCTACAATGAGCAGTTCTTC.

The chain recombines TRBV6-5 with TRBJ1-2; 9 bases are a match to TRBD1. This CDR3 contains 14 residues. The germline V gene encodes CDR1 MNHEY and CDR2 SVGAGI. J gave up 8 bases and V 6 bases, and 10 bases lay outside the gene matches. The chain's CDR3 is CASSNPGQGYGYTF. The CDR3 DNA follows: TGTGCCAGCAGCAATCCGGGACAGGGATACGGCTACACCTTC.

This clonotype was detected a few times. The CDR3 protein is CASSQDQGDSSYEQYF. The CDR3 DNA is TGTGCCAGCAGCCAAGATCAGGGGGATAGCTCCTACGAGCAGTACTTC. The chain combines TRBV4-2 with TRBJ2-7; 7 nucleotides line up with TRBD1. The germline V gene encodes CDR1 LGHNA and CDR2 YNFKEQ. This CDR3 is 16 amino acids long. J gave up 0 bases and V 0 bases, and 5 bases lay outside the gene matches.

This clonotype was observed a handful of times. The V gene is TRBV20-1, the J gene TRBJ2-4; D gene ambiguous. This CDR3 region has 14 residues. V lost 3 bases and J 0 bases, leaving 9 bases between the germline ends. Germline V gene data show CDR1 as DFQATT and CDR2 as SNEGSKA (reference sequence). This CDR3 is CSASVWGAKNIQYF. The CDR3 DNA reads TGCAGTGCTAGTGTTTGGGGAGCCAAAAACATTCAGTACTTC.